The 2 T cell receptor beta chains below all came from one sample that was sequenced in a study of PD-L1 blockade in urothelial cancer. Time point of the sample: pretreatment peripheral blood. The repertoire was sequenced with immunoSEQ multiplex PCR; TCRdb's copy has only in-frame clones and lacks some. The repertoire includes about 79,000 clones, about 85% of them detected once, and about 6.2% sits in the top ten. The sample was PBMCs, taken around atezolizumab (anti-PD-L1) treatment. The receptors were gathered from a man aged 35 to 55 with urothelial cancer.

DNA for the CDR3: TGTGCCAGCAGCTTAGGGTACGGCAATGAGCAGTTCTTC. It codes for CASSLGYGNEQFF. The gene calls are TRBV7-9 and TRBJ2-1; no reliable D call. CDR3 length equals 13 residues. V was trimmed by 1 base and J by 6 bases, leaving 7 bases between them. Germline V gene data show CDR1 as SEHNR and CDR2 as FQNEAQ (reference sequence).

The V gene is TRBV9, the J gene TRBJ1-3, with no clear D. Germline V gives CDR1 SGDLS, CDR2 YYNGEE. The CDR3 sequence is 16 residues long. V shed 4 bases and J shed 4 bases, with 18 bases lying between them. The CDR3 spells CASSPQVDARGNTIYF. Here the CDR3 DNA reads TGTGCCAGCAGCCCACAAGTGGATGCGAGGGGAAACACCATATATTTT.